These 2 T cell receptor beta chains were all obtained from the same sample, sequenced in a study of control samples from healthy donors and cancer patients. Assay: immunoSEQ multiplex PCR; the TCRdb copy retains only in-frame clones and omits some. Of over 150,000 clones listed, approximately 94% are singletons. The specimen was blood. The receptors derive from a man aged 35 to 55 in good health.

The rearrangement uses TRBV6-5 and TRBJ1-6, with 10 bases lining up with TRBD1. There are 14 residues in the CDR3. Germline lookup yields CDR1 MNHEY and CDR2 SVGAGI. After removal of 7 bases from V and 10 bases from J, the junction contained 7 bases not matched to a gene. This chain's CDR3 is CASTRQGAKSPLHF. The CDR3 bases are TGTGCCAGCACCCGACAGGGGGCAAAGTCACCCCTCCACTTT.

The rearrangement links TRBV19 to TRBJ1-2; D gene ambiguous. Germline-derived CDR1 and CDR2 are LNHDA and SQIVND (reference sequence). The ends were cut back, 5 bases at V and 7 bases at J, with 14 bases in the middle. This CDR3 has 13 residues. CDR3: CASSVSQVAGYTF. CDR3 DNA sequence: TGTGCCAGTAGTGTTTCGCAGGTAGCTGGCTACACCTTC.